These T cell receptor beta chains were read from a single sample in a study of shared clonotypes between healthy human individuals. Data came from immunoSEQ multiplex PCR; TCRdb stores just in-frame clones and leaves some out. The sample lists roughly 1,100,000 clones, approximately 68% occurring once. The source material was memory CD4+ T cells sorted from blood. The receptors stem from a man younger than 30 in good health. Both conserved end residues are part of each CDR3. The D gene is left open where the match is weak. Only part of the rows carry a size: once, few, many, or a class if the clone is expanded.

>TRBJ2-3|TRBD2|NA|TRBV19
TGTGCCAGTAGTATAAGGGGACTAGTCACAGATACGCAGTATTTT
CASSIRGLVTDTQYF
>TRBJ2-7|NA|NA|TRBV10-3
TGTGCCTCCTCCAAGGAGGGCTACGAGCAGTACTTC
CASSKEGYEQYF
>TRBJ2-3|TRBD2|NA|TRBV6-1
TGTGCCAGCAGTGAAGACGGGGGGGCAGATACGCAGTATTTT
CASSEDGGADTQYF
>TRBJ2-7|NA|NA|TRBV5-1
TGCGCCAGCAGCTCGGGGCCTCCTCGGGAGCAGTACTTC
CASSSGPPREQYF
>TRBJ2-1|TRBD2|NA|TRBV6-1
TGTGCCAGCAGGGGAGGGGTCTACTACAATGAGCAGTTCTTC
CASRGGVYYNEQFF
>TRBJ1-4|TRBD1|NA|TRBV28
TGTGCCAGCAGTTCACAGGGGGTTTATAATGAAAAACTGTTTTTT
CASSSQGVYNEKLFF
>TRBJ2-7|NA|NA|TRBV5-8
TGTGCCAGCACCTTATACCAGTCCTACGAGCAGTACTTC
CASTLYQSYEQYF
>TRBJ2-7|TRBD2|NA|TRBV30
TGTGCCTATGGCGGGGGGCAGGGCCACGAGCAGTACTTC
CAYGGGQGHEQYF
>TRBJ2-2|NA|few|TRBV5-1
TGCGCCAGCAGCCCAGAAACAGGGAGAACCGGGGAGCTGTTTTTT
CASSPETGRTGELFF
>TRBJ1-6|NA|NA|TRBV6-1
TGTGCCAGCAGCGAACGGACACCCACCACGAGCTCCTATAATTCACCCCTCCACTTT
CASSERTPTTSSYNSPLHF
>TRBJ2-6|TRBD1|NA|TRBV7-8
TGTGCCAGCAGCTTCCTAGGACAGGGTTCTGGGGCCAACGTCCTGACTTTC
CASSFLGQGSGANVLTF
>TRBJ2-7|NA|NA|TRBV15
TGTGCCACCAGCAGAGGAGCGAGCTACGAGCAGTACTTC
CATSRGASYEQYF
>TRBJ1-2|NA|NA|TRBV6-6
TGTGCCAGCAGCACTAAACAGAATGGCTACACCTTC
CASSTKQNGYTF
>TRBJ2-1|TRBD2|NA|TRBV28
TGTGCCAGCAGTTCTTCTAGCGGGAGCTCCTACAATGAGCAGTTCTTC
CASSSSSGSSYNEQFF
>TRBJ1-5|NA|NA|TRBV6-5
TGTGCCAGCAGCCCAGAGTATAGCAATCAGCCCCAGCATTTT
CASSPEYSNQPQHF
>TRBJ1-1|TRBD1|NA|TRBV6-1
TGTGCCAGCCGGCCTGGGGACAGACTTCCTGAAGCTTTCTTT
CASRPGDRLPEAFF
>TRBJ2-2|TRBD1|many|TRBV7-9
TGTGCCAGCAGCTTCGGACAGGCCACCGGGGAGCTGTTTTTT
CASSFGQATGELFF
>TRBJ1-6|NA|NA|TRBV30
TGTGCCTGGAGTGCGGGACGGAATTCACCCCTCCACTTT
CAWSAGRNSPLHF
>TRBJ1-1|NA|NA|TRBV30
TGTGCCTGGAGTGTGGAGACTGAAGCTTTCTTT
CAWSVETEAFF
>TRBJ1-3|NA|NA|TRBV2
TGTGCCAGCAGTGGAGGGACTGGAAACACCATATATTTT
CASSGGTGNTIYF
>TRBJ1-2|TRBD1|NA|TRBV10-3
TGTGCCATCAGCAACAGGGGGCGCAAGGGCTACACCTTC
CAISNRGRKGYTF
>TRBJ1-3|NA|NA|TRBV4-2
TGTGCCAGCAGCCAAGAAAGGATTCGCTCTGGAAACACCATATATTTT
CASSQERIRSGNTIYF
>TRBJ2-5|NA|NA|TRBV30
TGTGCCTGGAGGGAGGATGCGGGTGACAAAGAGACCCAGTACTTC
CAWREDAGDKETQYF
>TRBJ2-6|NA|NA|TRBV5-1
TGCGCCAGCAGCTTCGGGTCCGCTGGGGCCAACGTCCTGACTTTC
CASSFGSAGANVLTF
>TRBJ1-6|NA|NA|TRBV5-5
TGTGCCAGCAGCCCCGAATTGAATTCACCCCTCCACTTT
CASSPELNSPLHF
>TRBJ1-5|TRBD1|NA|TRBV29-1
TGCAGCGTTGTCCTCCGGGACAGGGGAAATCAGCCCCAGCATTTT
CSVVLRDRGNQPQHF
>TRBJ1-1|NA|NA|TRBV19
TGTGCCAGTAGTGGGCTAAGGGTCCCTGAAGCTTTCTTT
CASSGLRVPEAFF
>TRBJ2-7|TRBD2|few|TRBV2
TGTGCCAGCAGGGTCGAAGCGGGAGCATCCTACGAGCAGTACTTC
CASRVEAGASYEQYF
>TRBJ2-5|NA|NA|TRBV7-2
TGTGCCAGCAGCTCGACTCGCGGGGACGCCGCGGCCCAGTACTTC
CASSSTRGDAAAQYF
>TRBJ1-2|NA|NA|TRBV6-4
TGTGCCAGCAGTGAAGGGAGACAGACGGGCGGCTACACCTTC
CASSEGRQTGGYTF
>TRBJ2-2|TRBD2|NA|TRBV9
TGTGCCAGCAGCGTAGGCGGGAGGGCCTGGACCGGGGAGCTGTTTTTT
CASSVGGRAWTGELFF
>TRBJ1-4|NA|NA|TRBV19
TGTGCCAGTAGTATGGCGACCGCGGAAAAACTGTTTTTT
CASSMATAEKLFF
>TRBJ2-2|NA|few|TRBV15
TGTGCCACCAGCAGAGATCCGGGTACCGGGGAGCTGTTTTTT
CATSRDPGTGELFF
>TRBJ1-6|NA|NA|TRBV7-2
TGTGCCAGCAAACGGGGATCGAATTCACCCCTCCACTTT
CASKRGSNSPLHF
>TRBJ2-5|NA|NA|TRBV10-3
TGTGCCATCAGTGAGTCGGGGGAGATGGCCGAGACCCAGTACTTC
CAISESGEMAETQYF
>TRBJ2-7|TRBD1|NA|TRBV13
TGTGCCAGCAGCTTATCGATTGGGGGGACAGGGGGCCAACTATCCTACGAGCAGTACTTC
CASSLSIGGTGGQLSYEQYF
>TRBJ1-3|NA|NA|TRBV18
TGTGCCAGCTCACCACCGTTTCGCGTCAACACCATATATTTT
CASSPPFRVNTIYF
>TRBJ2-1|TRBD2|NA|TRBV30
TGTGCCTGGAGCCCGGGACTAGCGGGAGGGCCTGGGAATGAGCAGTTCTTC
CAWSPGLAGGPGNEQFF
>TRBJ1-1|NA|few|TRBV18
TGTGCCAGCTCACAACAGATTGAAGCTTTCTTT
CASSQQIEAFF